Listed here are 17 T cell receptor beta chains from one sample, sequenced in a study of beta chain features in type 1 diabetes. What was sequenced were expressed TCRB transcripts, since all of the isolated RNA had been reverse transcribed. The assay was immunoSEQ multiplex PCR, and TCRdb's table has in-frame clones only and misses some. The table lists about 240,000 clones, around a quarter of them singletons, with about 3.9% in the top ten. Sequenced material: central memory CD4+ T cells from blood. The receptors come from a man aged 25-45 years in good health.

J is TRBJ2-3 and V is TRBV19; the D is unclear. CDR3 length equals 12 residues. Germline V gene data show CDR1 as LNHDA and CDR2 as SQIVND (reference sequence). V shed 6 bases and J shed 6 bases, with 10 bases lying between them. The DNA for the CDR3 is TGTGCCAGTAGCCCATCTCTGGATACGCAGTATTTT. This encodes CASSPSLDTQYF.

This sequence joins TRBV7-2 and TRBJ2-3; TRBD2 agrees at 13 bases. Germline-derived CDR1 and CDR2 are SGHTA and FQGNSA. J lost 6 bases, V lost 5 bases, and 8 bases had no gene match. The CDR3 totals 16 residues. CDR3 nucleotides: TGTGCCAGCAGCAGGACTAGCGGGGGACTCATTGATACGCAGTATTTT. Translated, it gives CASSRTSGGLIDTQYF.

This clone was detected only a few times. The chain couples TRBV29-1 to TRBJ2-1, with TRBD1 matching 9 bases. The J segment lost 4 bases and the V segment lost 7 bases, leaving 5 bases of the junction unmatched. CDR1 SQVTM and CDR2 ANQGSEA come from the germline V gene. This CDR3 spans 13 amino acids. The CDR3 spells CSDAGQGYNEQFF. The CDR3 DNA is TGCAGCGACGCGGGACAGGGTTACAATGAGCAGTTCTTC.

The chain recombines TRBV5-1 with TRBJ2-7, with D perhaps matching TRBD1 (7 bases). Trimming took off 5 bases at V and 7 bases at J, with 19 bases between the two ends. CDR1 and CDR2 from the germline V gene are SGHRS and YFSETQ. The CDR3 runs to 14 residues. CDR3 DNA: TGCGCCAGCAGGGGACTGGACAGGTCGGGAGAGCAGTACTTC. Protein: CASRGLDRSGEQYF.

As DNA, the CDR3 is TGCGCCAGCAGCTTGAACGGACAGGGGGCGGGCAATGAGCAGTTCTTC. Encoded protein: CASSLNGQGAGNEQFF. The chain links TRBV5-1 to TRBJ2-1; TRBD1 matches 11 bases. The ends lost 1 base at V and 6 bases at J; junction bases unmatched: 6. The CDR3 has 16 residues. Per germline, CDR1 SGHRS and CDR2 YFSETQ.

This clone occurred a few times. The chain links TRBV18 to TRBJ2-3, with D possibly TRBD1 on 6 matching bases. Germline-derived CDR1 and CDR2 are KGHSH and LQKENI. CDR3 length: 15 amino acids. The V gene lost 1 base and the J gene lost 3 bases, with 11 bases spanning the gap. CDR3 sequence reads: CASSPLQTGTDTQYF. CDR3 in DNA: TGTGCCAGCTCACCACTTCAAACAGGGACAGATACGCAGTATTTT.

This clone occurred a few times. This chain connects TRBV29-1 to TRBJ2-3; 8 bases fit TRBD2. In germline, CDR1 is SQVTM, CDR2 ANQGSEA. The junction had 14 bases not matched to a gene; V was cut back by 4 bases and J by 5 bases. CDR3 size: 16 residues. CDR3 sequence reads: CSVGVAGGLKRDTQYF. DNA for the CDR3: TGCAGCGTTGGTGTTGCGGGAGGCCTCAAACGAGATACGCAGTATTTT.

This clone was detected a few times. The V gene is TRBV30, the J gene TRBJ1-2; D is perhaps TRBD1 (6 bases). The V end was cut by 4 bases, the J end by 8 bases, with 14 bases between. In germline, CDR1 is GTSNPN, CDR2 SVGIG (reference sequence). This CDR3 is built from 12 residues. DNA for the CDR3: TGTGCCTGGACCTTCCAGGGGATGGGCTACACCTTC. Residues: CAWTFQGMGYTF.

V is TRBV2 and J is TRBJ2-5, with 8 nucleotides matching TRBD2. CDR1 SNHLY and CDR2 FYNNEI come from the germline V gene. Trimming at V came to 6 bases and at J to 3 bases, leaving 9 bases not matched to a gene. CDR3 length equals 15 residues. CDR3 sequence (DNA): TGTGCCAGCAGCCTCACCGGGACTAGGGAAGAGACCCAGTACTTC. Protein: CASSLTGTREETQYF.

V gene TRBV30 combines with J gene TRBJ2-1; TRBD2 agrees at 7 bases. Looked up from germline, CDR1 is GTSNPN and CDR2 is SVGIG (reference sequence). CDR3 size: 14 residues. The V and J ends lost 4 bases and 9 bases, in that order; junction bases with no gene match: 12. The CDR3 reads CAWNVAGGSGEQFF. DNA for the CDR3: TGTGCCTGGAACGTGGCAGGCGGGAGTGGTGAGCAGTTCTTC.

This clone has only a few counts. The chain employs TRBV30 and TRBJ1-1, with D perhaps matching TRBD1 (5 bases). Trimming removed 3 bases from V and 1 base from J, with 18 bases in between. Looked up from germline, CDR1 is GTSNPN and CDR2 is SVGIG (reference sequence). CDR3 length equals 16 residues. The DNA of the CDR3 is TGTGCCTGGAGCTGGGACCCCCGTATCCCGAACACTGAAGCTTTCTTT. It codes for CAWSWDPRIPNTEAFF.

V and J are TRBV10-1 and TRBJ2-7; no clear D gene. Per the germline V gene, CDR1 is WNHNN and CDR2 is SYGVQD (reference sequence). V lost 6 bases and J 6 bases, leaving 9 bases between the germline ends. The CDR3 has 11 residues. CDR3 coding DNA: TGCGCCAGCAGGGAAATTACCGAGCAGTACTTC. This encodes CASREITEQYF.

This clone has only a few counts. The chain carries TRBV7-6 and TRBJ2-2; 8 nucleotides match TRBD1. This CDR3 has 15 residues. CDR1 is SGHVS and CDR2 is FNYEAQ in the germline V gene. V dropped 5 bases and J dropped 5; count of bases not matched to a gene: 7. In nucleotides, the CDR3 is TGTGCCAGCAGCCCAGACAGGGGTAGAACCGGGGAGCTGTTTTTT. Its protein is CASSPDRGRTGELFF.

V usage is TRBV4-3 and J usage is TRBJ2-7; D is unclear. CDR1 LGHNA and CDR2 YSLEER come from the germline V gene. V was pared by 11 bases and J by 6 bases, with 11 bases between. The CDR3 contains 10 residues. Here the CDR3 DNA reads TGCGCCCCCGAGTTTCGCGAGCAGTACTTC. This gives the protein CAPEFREQYF.

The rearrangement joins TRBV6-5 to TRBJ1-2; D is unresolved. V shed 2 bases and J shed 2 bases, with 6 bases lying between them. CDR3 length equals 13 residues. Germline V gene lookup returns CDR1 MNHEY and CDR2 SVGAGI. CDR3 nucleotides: TGTGCCAGCAGTTACGATACAAACTATGGCTACACCTTC. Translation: CASSYDTNYGYTF.

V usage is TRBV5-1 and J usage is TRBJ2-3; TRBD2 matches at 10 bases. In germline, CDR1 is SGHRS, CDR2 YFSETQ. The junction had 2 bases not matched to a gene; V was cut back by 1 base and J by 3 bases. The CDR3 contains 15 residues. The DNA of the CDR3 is TGCGCCAGCAGCTTGAAACTAGCGGGGACAGATACGCAGTATTTT. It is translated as CASSLKLAGTDTQYF.

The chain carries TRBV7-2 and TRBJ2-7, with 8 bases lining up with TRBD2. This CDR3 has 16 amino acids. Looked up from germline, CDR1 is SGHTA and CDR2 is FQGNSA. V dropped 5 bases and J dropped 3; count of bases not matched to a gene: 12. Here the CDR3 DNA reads TGTGCCAGCAGCCCGGGGGCGGGACTAGTATACTACGAGCAGTACTTC. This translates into CASSPGAGLVYYEQYF. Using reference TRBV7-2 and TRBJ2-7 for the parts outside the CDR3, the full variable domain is GAGVSQSPSNKVTEKGKDVELRCDPISGHTALYWYRQSLGQGLEFLIYFQGNSAPDKSGLPSDRFSAERTGGSVSTLTIQRTQQEDSAVYLCASSPGAGLVYYEQYFGPGTRLTVT.